This T cell receptor beta chain was recovered during a study of T cells in localized non-small cell lung cancer. Overall study results and limits: A median of approximately 60 of the top 100 tumor clones appeared in adjacent lung, which was paired and uninvolved. Owing to sequencing of a solitary tumor region, heterogeneity cannot be discounted. Longer overall survival was linked to higher blood T cell density. Highest T cell clonality was seen in uninvolved adjacent lung, surpassing that measured in tumor.

This clone was counted once. The antigen remains unidentified. Here immunoSEQ multiplex PCR was the method, and the copy in TCRdb shows in-frame clones only, minus some. The sample records some 54,000 clones, over 70% being singletons. This clonotype was obtained from a woman between 35 and 70 years old with stage II lung adenocarcinoma. Sequenced here: PBMCs, sampled before any cancer treatment.

This CDR3 reads CASSYSFRGAYEQYF. CDR3 DNA: TGTGCCAGCAGTTACTCGTTCAGGGGAGCCTACGAGCAGTACTTC. This sequence joins TRBV6-5 and TRBJ2-7; D possibly corresponds to TRBD1 (6 bases). CDR1 and CDR2 from the germline V gene are MNHEY and SVGAGI. This CDR3 region has 15 residues. V was clipped by 0 bases and J by 2 bases, with 11 bases between them.